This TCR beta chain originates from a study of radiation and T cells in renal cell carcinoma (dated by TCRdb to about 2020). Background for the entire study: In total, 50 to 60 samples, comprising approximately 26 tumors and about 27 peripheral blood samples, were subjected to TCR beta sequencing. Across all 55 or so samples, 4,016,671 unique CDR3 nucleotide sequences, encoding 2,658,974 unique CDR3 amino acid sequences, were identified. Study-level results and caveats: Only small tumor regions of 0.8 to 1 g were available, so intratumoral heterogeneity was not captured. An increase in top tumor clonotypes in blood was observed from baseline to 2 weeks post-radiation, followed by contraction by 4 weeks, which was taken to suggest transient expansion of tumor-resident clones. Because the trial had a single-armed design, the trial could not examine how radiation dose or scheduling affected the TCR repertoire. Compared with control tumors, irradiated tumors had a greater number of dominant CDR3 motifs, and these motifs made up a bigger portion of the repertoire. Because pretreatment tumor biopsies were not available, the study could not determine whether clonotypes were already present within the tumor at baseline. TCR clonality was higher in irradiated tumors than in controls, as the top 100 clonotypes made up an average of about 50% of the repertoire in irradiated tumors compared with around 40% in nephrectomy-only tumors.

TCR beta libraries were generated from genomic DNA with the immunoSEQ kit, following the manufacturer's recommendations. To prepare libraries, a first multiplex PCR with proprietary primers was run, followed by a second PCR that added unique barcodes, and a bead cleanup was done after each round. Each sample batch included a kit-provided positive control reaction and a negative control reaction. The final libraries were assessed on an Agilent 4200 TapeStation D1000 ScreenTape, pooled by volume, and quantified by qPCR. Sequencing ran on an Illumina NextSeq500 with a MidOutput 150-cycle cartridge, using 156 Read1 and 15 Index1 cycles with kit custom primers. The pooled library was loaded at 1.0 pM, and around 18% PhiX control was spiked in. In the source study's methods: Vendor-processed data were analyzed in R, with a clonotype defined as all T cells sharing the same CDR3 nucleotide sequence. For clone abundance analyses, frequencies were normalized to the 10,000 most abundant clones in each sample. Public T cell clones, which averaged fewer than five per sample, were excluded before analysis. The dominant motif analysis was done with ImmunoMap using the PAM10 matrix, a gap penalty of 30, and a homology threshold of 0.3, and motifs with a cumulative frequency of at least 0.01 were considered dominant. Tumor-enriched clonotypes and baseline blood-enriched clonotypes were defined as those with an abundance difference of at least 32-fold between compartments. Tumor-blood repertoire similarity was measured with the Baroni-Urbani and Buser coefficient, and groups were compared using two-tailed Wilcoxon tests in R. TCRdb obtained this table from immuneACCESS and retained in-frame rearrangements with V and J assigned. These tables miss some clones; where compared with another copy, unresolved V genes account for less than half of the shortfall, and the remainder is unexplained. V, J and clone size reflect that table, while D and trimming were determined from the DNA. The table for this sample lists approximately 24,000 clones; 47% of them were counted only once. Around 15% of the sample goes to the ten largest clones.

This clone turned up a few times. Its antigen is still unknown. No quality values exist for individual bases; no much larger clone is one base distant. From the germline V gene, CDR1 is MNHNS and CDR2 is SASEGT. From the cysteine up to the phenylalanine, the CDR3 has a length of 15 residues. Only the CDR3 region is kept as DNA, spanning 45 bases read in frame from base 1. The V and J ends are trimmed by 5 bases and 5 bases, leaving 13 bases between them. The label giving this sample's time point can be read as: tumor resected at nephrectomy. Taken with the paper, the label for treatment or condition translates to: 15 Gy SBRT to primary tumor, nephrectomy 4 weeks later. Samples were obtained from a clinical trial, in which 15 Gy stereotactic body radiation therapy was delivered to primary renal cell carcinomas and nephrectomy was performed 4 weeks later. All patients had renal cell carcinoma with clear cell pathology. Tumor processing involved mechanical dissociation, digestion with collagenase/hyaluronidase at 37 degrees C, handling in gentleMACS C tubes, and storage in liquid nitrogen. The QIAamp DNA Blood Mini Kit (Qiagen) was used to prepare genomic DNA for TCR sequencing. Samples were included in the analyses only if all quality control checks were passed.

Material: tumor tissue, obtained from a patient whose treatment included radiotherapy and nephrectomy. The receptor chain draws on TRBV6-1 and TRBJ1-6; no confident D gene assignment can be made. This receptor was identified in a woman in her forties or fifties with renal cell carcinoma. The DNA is TGTGCCAGCAGTCTCTATGGGGAAAATAATTCACCCCTCCACTTT. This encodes CASSLYGENNSPLHF.